Below, 11 T cell receptor beta chains from the same sample are listed, as sequenced in a study of OX40 agonist ivuxolimab in advanced cancers. Some clones are missing from TCRdb's copy, which holds only in-frame ones; the method was immunoSEQ multiplex PCR. Of some 99,000 clones detected, 90% appear once; the ten largest clones hold roughly 1.5%. The sequenced sample was CD4+ or CD8+ T cells sorted from blood, obtained in a trial of the OX40 agonist ivuxolimab. These receptors all come from an adult with an advanced solid tumor such as melanoma, head and neck, liver or kidney cancer.

This chain uses TRBV6-6 with TRBJ1-1; 8 nucleotides agree with TRBD1. The J segment lost 10 bases and the V segment lost 2 bases, leaving 6 bases of the junction unmatched. CDR3 length equals 13 residues. In germline, CDR1 is MNHNY, CDR2 SVGAGI (reference sequence). Here the CDR3 reads CASSYPRGPLAFF. CDR3 nucleotides: TGTGCCAGCAGTTACCCCAGGGGGCCTCTAGCTTTCTTT.

This chain links TRBV11-3 with TRBJ2-7, with D possibly matching TRBD1 (6 bases). The V gene's germline CDR1 is SGHNT and CDR2 YENEEA. The CDR3 totals 14 residues. Deletions cut 5 bases from V and 2 bases from J, with 13 bases between. The CDR3 sequence is CASSQLQGPYEQYF. In DNA form, the CDR3 reads TGTGCCAGCAGCCAACTACAGGGACCCTACGAGCAGTACTTC.

In its sample, this clone was seen a few times. The rearrangement joins TRBV2 to TRBJ2-7; TRBD1 aligns across 8 bases. The CDR3 covers 13 residues. The germline V gene has CDR1 SNHLY and CDR2 FYNNEI. Unmatched junction bases numbered 7, after V lost 7 bases and J lost 5 bases. The CDR3 bases are TGTGCCAGCATACTCCAGGGGGCCAACGAGCAGTACTTC. Translation: CASILQGANEQYF.

The rearrangement links TRBV19 to TRBJ2-7; D unresolved. Germline-derived CDR1 and CDR2 are LNHDA and SQIVND (reference sequence). The CDR3 loop spans 11 amino acids. Trimming removed 4 bases from V and 3 bases from J, with 4 bases in between. This CDR3 reads CASSNRYEQYF. CDR3 sequence (DNA): TGTGCCAGTAGTAATCGCTACGAGCAGTACTTC.

V is TRBV7-6 and J is TRBJ1-4; no reliable D call. The CDR3 runs to 15 residues. CDR1 is SGHVS, CDR2 FNYEAQ, per germline. V shed 1 base and J shed 7 bases, with 13 bases lying between them. CDR3 amino acids: CASSLGPGGREKLFF. The DNA of the CDR3 is TGTGCCAGCAGCTTAGGACCGGGAGGGCGTGAAAAACTGTTTTTT.

The chain combines TRBV9 with TRBJ2-5, with a weak D call TRBD2 (6 bases). This CDR3 region has 15 residues. Between the trimmed V and J ends, which lost 0 bases and 7 bases, there was a span of 16 bases. The germline gives CDR1 SGDLS, CDR2 YYNGEE. As DNA, the CDR3 is TGTGCCAGCAGCGTAGGCGGAGGGGAAAGGGTGACCCAGTACTTC. It encodes CASSVGGGERVTQYF.

The chain employs TRBV19 and TRBJ2-7; the D gene is possibly TRBD1 (5 bases). Trimming took 1 base from V and 3 from J, leaving 16 bases between them. This CDR3 has 16 residues. The V gene's germline CDR1 is LNHDA and CDR2 SQIVND (reference sequence). The CDR3 DNA reads as TGTGCCAGTAGTATAGCAGGCAGGGTCTCTCTCTACGAGCAGTACTTC. Protein sequence: CASSIAGRVSLYEQYF.

This clone was recorded only once. The chain is built from TRBV21-1 and TRBJ2-7; the D call of TRBD2 is as the table states it, not checked on the DNA. TRBV21-1 is recorded as a pseudogene. This CDR3 is built from 18 residues. In DNA form, the CDR3 reads TGTGCCAGCAGCAAAGCTTCTTGGCGGGAGTGCTACTACTACGAGCAGTACTTC. It translates to CASSKASWRECYYYEQYF.

The V gene is TRBV28, the J gene TRBJ1-2; 9 positions match TRBD1. The CDR3 is 15 amino acids. Unmatched junction bases numbered 7, after V lost 6 bases and J lost 2 bases. Germline V gene sequence: CDR1 MDHEN, CDR2 SYDVKM. CDR3 region: CASSRPGQGNYGYTF. The CDR3, as DNA: TGTGCCAGCAGCCGTCCGGGACAGGGAAACTATGGCTACACCTTC.

The chain is built from TRBV6-1 and TRBJ2-5, with TRBD1 identical over 12 bases. Germline V lookup: CDR1 MNHNS, CDR2 SASEGT. The CDR3 is 16 amino acids. J was trimmed by 5 bases and V by 4 bases; bases with no gene match: 8. Here the CDR3 DNA reads TGTGCCAGCAGTGGACAGGGACAGGGGGCTCGGGAGACCCAGTACTTC. It translates to CASSGQGQGARETQYF.

The chain employs TRBV5-4 and TRBJ1-6, with 7 bases matching TRBD1. This CDR3 is 14 amino acids long. V lost 4 bases and J lost 6; bases outside the gene matches: 4. Germline lookup yields CDR1 SGHNT and CDR2 YYREEE (reference sequence). This CDR3 is CASSPDRSNSPLHF. CDR3 nucleotide sequence: TGTGCCAGCAGCCCGGACAGGAGTAATTCACCCCTCCACTTT.